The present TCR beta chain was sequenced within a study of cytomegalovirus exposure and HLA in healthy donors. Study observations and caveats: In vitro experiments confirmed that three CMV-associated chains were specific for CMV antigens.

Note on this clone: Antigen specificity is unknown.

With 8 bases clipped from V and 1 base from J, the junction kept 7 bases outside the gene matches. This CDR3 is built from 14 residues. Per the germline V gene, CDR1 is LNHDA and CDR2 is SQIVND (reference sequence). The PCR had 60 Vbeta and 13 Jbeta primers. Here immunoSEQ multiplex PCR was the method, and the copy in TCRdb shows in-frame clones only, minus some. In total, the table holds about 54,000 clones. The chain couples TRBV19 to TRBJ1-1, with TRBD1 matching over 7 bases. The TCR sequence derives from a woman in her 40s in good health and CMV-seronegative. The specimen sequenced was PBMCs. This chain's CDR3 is CASSPRQGNTEAFF. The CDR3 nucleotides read TGTGCCAGTTCGCCCCGACAGGGGAACACTGAAGCTTTCTTT.